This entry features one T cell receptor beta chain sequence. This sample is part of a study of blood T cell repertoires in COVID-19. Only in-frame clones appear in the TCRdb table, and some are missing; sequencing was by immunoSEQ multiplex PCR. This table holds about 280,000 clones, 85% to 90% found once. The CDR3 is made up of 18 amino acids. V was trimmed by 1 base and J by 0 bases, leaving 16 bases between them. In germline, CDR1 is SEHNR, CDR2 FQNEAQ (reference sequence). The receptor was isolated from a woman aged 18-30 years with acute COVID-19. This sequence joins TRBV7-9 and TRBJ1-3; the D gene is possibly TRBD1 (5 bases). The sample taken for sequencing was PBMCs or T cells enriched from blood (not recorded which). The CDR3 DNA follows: TGTGCCAGCAGCTTAGACTACAGACAGCCCCTCTCTGGAAACACCATATATTTT. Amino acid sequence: CASSLDYRQPLSGNTIYF.